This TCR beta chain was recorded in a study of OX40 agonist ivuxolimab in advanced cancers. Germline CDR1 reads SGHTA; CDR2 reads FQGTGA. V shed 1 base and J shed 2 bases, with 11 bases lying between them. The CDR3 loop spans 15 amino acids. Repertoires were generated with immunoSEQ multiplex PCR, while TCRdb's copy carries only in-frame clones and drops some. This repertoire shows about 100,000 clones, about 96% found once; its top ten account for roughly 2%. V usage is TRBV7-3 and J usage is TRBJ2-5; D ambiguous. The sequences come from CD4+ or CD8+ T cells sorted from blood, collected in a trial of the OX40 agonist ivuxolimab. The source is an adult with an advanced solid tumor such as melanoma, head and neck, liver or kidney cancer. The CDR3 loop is CASSLSLGTQETQYF. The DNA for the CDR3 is TGTGCCAGCAGCTTAAGTCTGGGCACACAAGAGACCCAGTACTTC.